This T cell receptor beta chain came from a study of T cell changes during pregnancy in multiple sclerosis. TCRdb's table, derived via immunoSEQ multiplex PCR, lists solely in-frame clones and lacks some. The data hold roughly 40,000 clones, with roughly 92% observed a single time. V gave up 10 bases and J gave up 2 bases, with 17 bases separating them. The V gene's germline CDR1 is MNHNY and CDR2 SVGAGI (reference sequence). The length of the CDR3 is 14 residues. The gene calls are TRBV6-6 and TRBJ1-1; the D gene is possibly TRBD1 (5 bases). The clonotype originates from a female donor with multiple sclerosis, enrolled in a pregnancy study. This specimen consisted of CD4+ T cells from peripheral blood mononuclear cells, obtained before pregnancy. DNA of the CDR3: TGTGCCACCCAGGTTGCGACAGTTAACACTGAAGCTTTCTTT. It yields the protein CATQVATVNTEAFF.